This T cell receptor beta chain was recovered during a study of OX40 agonist ivuxolimab in advanced cancers. Measured with immunoSEQ multiplex PCR; TCRdb has only the in-frame clones, and not every one. The sample has about 93,000 clones, about 90% seen once. The CDR3 is made up of 15 amino acids. Germline trimming cut 1 base from V and 0 bases from J; bases unmatched to any gene: 3. Germline V gives CDR1 SGHVS, CDR2 FQNEAQ. The source of this sequence is an adult with an advanced solid tumor such as melanoma, head and neck, liver or kidney cancer. The sample consisted of CD4+ or CD8+ T cells sorted from blood, taken in a trial of the OX40 agonist ivuxolimab. The rearrangement joins TRBV7-8 to TRBJ2-7; TRBD1 agrees at 7 bases. CDR3 in amino acids: CASSLGTGGSYEQYF. The CDR3, as DNA: TGTGCCAGCAGCTTAGGGACAGGTGGCTCCTACGAGCAGTACTTC. The full variable domain, its missing parts supplied by reference TRBV7-8 and TRBJ2-7, is GAGVSQSPRYKVAKRGQDVALRCDPISGHVSLFWYQQALGQGPEFLTYFQNEAQLDKSGLPSDRFFAERPEGSVSTLKIQRTQQEDSAVYLCASSLGTGGSYEQYFGPGTRLTVT.